These 14 T cell receptor beta chains came from one sample sequenced in a study of blood T cells in healthy people across ages. Primers used in a second PCR of roughly 6 to 12 cycles were a sample-barcoded 5' primer and a J-beta primer mix. TCRdb fed the 5' RACE reads into MiXCR, producing one record per CDR3 protein. The profile shows 1.8 million or so distinct CDR3 sequences, approximately 39% of them singletons. The sample comprised blood. These receptors originate from a human donor in good health.

The V and J genes are TRBV20-1 and TRBJ2-2; 9 positions agree with TRBD1. The CDR3 totals 17 residues. Germline CDR1 and CDR2: DFQATT and SNEGSKA (reference sequence). V was pared by 0 bases and J by 3 bases, with 8 bases of the junction left unmatched. CDR3 protein: CSARDDDRGLYTGELFF. DNA of the CDR3: TGCAGTGCTAGAGATGACGACAGGGGGTTGTACACCGGGGAGCTGTTTTTT.

A few counts support this clonotype. The chain recombines TRBV11-1 with TRBJ2-7; a weak D match, TRBD1 (5 bases). V dropped 3 bases and J dropped 3 bases, with 9 bases sitting between them. The CDR3 loop spans 13 amino acids. Germline loops: CDR1 SGHAT, CDR2 FQDESV (reference sequence). The CDR3 is CASSFDSLYEQYF. The CDR3 DNA follows: TGTGCCAGCAGCTTCGACAGTCTCTACGAGCAGTACTTC.

This clonotype was picked up a small number of times. The genes are TRBV4-3 and TRBJ2-7, with a tentative D call TRBD2 (7 bases). Per the germline V gene, CDR1 is LGHNA and CDR2 is YSLEER. V lost 4 bases and J lost 6, with 22 bases in between. The CDR3 is made up of 16 amino acids. The DNA for the CDR3 is TGCGCCAGCAGCCCAGGGGAGGGTCGTGGATATAGCGAGCAGTACTTC. This sequence encodes CASSPGEGRGYSEQYF.

Comment on this clonotype: A read error may explain this, as a much larger clone is one base away. Because it lacks the conserved phenylalanine or tryptophan at the end, this CDR3 is likely a read error. The chain carries TRBV20-1 and TRBJ2-1; possibly TRBD2 for D (6 bases). The CDR3 loop spans 14 amino acids. Trimming shortened V by 3 bases and J by 8 bases, and 17 bases separated the two germline ends. CDR1 DFQATT and CDR2 SNEGSKA come from the germline V gene (reference sequence). The CDR3: CSASVAGGFHEQFL. The CDR3 DNA follows: TGCAGTGCTAGTGTAGCTGGGGGGTTCCATGAGCAGTTCTTG.

The chain joins TRBV7-6 to TRBJ2-1; a weak D match, TRBD2 (6 bases). The CDR3 length is 19 residues. V was shortened by 3 bases and J by 0 bases, with 21 bases between the two germline ends. Germline assignment: CDR1 SGHVS and CDR2 FNYEAQ. For the CDR3, the DNA is TGTGCCAGCAGCTTGGGGGATGGGGGGTTATCAAGCTCCTACAATGAGCAGTTCTTC. Its protein product is CASSLGDGGLSSSYNEQFF.

This clonotype was recorded a few times. The chain joins TRBV6-2 or TRBV6-3 to TRBJ2-1, with TRBD2 matching over 8 bases. The CDR3 runs 15 residues. Trimming removed 6 bases from V and 4 bases from J; junction bases left unmatched: 8. CDR1 is MNHEY and CDR2 is SVGEGT in the germline V gene. CDR3 amino acids: CASRATSVVYNEQFF. DNA for the CDR3: TGTGCCAGCAGGGCGACTAGCGTGGTATACAATGAGCAGTTCTTC.

The chain is built from TRBV20-1 and TRBJ2-1; 10 nucleotides match TRBD2. This CDR3 spans 16 amino acids. Germline loops: CDR1 DFQATT, CDR2 SNEGSKA (reference sequence). Unmatched junction bases numbered 9, after V lost 1 base and J lost 6 bases. CDR3 sequence: CSARVLSGGAFNEQFF. The DNA for the CDR3 is TGCAGTGCTAGAGTCCTCAGCGGGGGGGCCTTCAATGAGCAGTTCTTC.

This sequence joins TRBV6-5 and TRBJ2-7; no clear D. This CDR3 is 10 amino acids long. Trimming removed 8 bases at V and 5 bases at J, with 7 bases between. CDR1 is MNHEY and CDR2 is SVGAGI in the germline V gene. The CDR3 protein is CASGHHEQYF. Here the CDR3 DNA reads TGTGCCAGCGGTCACCACGAGCAGTACTTC.

The chain links TRBV7-9 to TRBJ2-3; D is possibly TRBD2 (7 bases). The V gene lost 5 bases and the J gene lost 2 bases, with 20 bases spanning the gap. Germline assignment: CDR1 SEHNR and CDR2 FQNEAQ (reference sequence). CDR3 size: 17 residues. CDR3 bases: TGTGCCAGCAGCCCCCCCGAGGCGGGGGCCCCCACAGATACGCAGTATTTT. Protein: CASSPPEAGAPTDTQYF.

The rearrangement uses TRBV29-1 and TRBJ1-2, with 7 bases identical to TRBD1. The germline gives CDR1 SQVTM, CDR2 ANQGSEA. J lost 12 bases, V lost 4 bases, and 8 bases had no gene match. This CDR3 region has 11 residues. The CDR3 loop reads CSVVETGVDTF. The DNA of the CDR3 is TGCAGCGTTGTTGAAACAGGGGTAGACACCTTC.

A few counts support this clonotype. The CDR3 sequence is CASSVESGGFPEQFF. For the CDR3, the DNA is TGTGCCAGCAGCGTAGAAAGCGGGGGGTTTCCTGAGCAGTTCTTC. J is TRBJ2-1 and V is TRBV9, with 9 positions matching TRBD2. This CDR3 has 15 residues. CDR1 and CDR2 from the germline V gene are SGDLS and YYNGEE. V dropped 0 bases and J dropped 9; count of bases not matched to a gene: 7.

This clonotype was found a few times. V is TRBV20-1 and J is TRBJ2-1, with 9 bases fitting TRBD1. The CDR3 is made up of 16 amino acids. Trimming took 3 bases from V and 4 from J; bases not matched to a gene: 10. Germline CDR1 reads DFQATT; CDR2 reads SNEGSKA (reference sequence). CDR3 nucleotides: TGCAGTGCTAGGGACAGGACAGGGGCTTCATACAATGAGCAGTTCTTC. This codes for CSARDRTGASYNEQFF.

The CDR3 DNA reads as TGCAGTGCTAGTAGGGCTAGCGGAAACACAGATACGCAGTATTTT. Protein sequence: CSASRASGNTDTQYF. This chain links TRBV20-1 with TRBJ2-3, with TRBD2 matching over 7 bases. Unmatched junction bases numbered 8, after V lost 3 bases and J lost 2 bases. Germline lookup yields CDR1 DFQATT and CDR2 SNEGSKA (reference sequence). The CDR3 sequence is 15 residues long.

The genes are TRBV5-1 and TRBJ1-2, with D perhaps TRBD1 (5 bases). Germline V gene lookup returns CDR1 SGHRS and CDR2 YFSETQ. V lost 5 bases and J lost 0, with 11 bases in between. This CDR3 region has 14 residues. The CDR3 region has the DNA TGCGCCAGCAGAAGGGGAGAACCTAACTATGGCTACACCTTC. It yields the protein CASRRGEPNYGYTF.